This entry lists 2 T cell receptor beta chains sequenced from one sample in a study of metastatic and nonmetastatic thyroid tumors. All patients were treatment-naive before thyroid surgery. TCRdb re-analyzed the PCR reads using MiXCR. The table shows about 8,400 clones, with roughly 40% occurring only once. The sequencing sample was made of tumor tissue. These receptors all stem from a male donor with papillary thyroid cancer or a benign thyroid nodule (not recorded which). Some clones in this sample may be carry-over from other donors' samples.

This clone rates as medium-sized. This chain joins TRBV20-1 and TRBJ1-2; D is possibly TRBD1 (6 bases). Germline V gene data show CDR1 as DFQATT and CDR2 as SNEGSKA (reference sequence). V was trimmed by 5 bases and J by 7 bases, leaving 11 bases between them. This CDR3 spans 11 amino acids. CDR3 sequence: CSAHDRSGYTF. The CDR3 DNA sequence: TGCAGTGCTCATGACAGGAGTGGCTACACCTTC.

V is TRBV7-2 and J is TRBJ2-7; D is perhaps TRBD1 (6 bases). The CDR3 runs to 13 residues. The ends were cut back, 5 bases at V and 4 bases at J, with 12 bases in the middle. Germline CDR1 SGHTA, CDR2 FQGNSA. The CDR3 DNA sequence: TGTGCCAGCAGCCCGCGAAGGGGGTACGAGCAGTACTTC. This gives the protein CASSPRRGYEQYF.